This passage covers 21 T cell receptor beta chains from one sample sequenced in a study of blood T cells in healthy people across ages. Sample-barcoded 5' priming and a J-beta primer mix drove a second PCR of about 7 to 12 cycles. Using its own MiXCR run on the 5' RACE reads, TCRdb lists one record per CDR3 protein. This table has fewer than 900,000 distinct CDR3 sequences, 40% to 45% appearing once. The sample was blood. The receptors were gathered from a woman aged 60-70 years in good health.

This clonotype was picked up a small number of times. The chain uses TRBV20-1 and TRBJ2-1, with 10 bases identical to TRBD2. The CDR3 has 15 amino acids. Germline CDR1 reads DFQATT; CDR2 reads SNEGSKA (reference sequence). J lost 3 bases, V lost 6 bases, and 8 bases had no gene match. CDR3 residues: CSAPSGTSVYNEQFF. For the CDR3, the DNA is TGCAGTGCCCCCTCGGGGACTAGCGTCTACAATGAGCAGTTCTTC.

The sample holds many counts of this clonotype. The chain carries TRBV6-2 or TRBV6-3 and TRBJ2-1; D may be TRBD2 (6 bases). The CDR3 has 12 residues. Trimming removed 6 bases from V and 6 bases from J, with 9 bases in between. CDR1 MNHEY and CDR2 SVGEGT come from the germline V gene. The CDR3: CASRRDLNEQFF. The CDR3 nucleotides read TGTGCCAGCAGGCGGGACCTCAATGAGCAGTTCTTC.

This clonotype was found many times. This chain links TRBV29-1 with TRBJ2-5; the match to TRBD2 covers 13 bases. After removal of 7 bases from V and 4 bases from J, the junction contained 6 bases not matched to a gene. Germline V gene data show CDR1 as SQVTM and CDR2 as ANQGSEA. The CDR3 has 14 residues. The CDR3 DNA reads TGCAGCGAGTCGAGGACTAGCGGGAGAGAGACCCAGTACTTC. This translates into CSESRTSGRETQYF.

V is TRBV9 and J is TRBJ2-1; 8 bases match TRBD1. Germline assignment: CDR1 SGDLS and CDR2 YYNGEE. The trim removed 1 base at V and 6 bases at J, leaving 9 bases unmatched. The CDR3 is 16 residues long. CDR3 sequence: CASSVPATGGVNEQFF. The CDR3 region has the DNA TGTGCCAGCAGCGTACCCGCCACAGGGGGAGTCAATGAGCAGTTCTTC.

The chain carries TRBV6-2 or TRBV6-3 and TRBJ2-5; D might be TRBD2 (5 bases). The J call is uncertain, as TRBJ2-7 better fits the DNA end. The CDR3 contains 13 residues. Per germline, CDR1 MNHEY and CDR2 SVGEGT. CDR3 residues: CASSDALSGEQYF. The DNA for the CDR3 is TGTGCCAGCAGTGACGCGTTGAGCGGCGAGCAGTACTTC.

Only a few counts were recorded for this clonotype. This sequence joins TRBV12-3 or TRBV12-4 and TRBJ2-5; TRBD1 might be the D (6 bases). The CDR3 loop spans 14 amino acids. V dropped 5 bases and J dropped 11 bases, with 21 bases sitting between them. Here the CDR3 DNA reads TGTGCCAGCAGTCCAAGCCCGGATCGTAGGGGGCAGTACTTC. Translating it yields CASSPSPDRRGQYF.

This sequence joins TRBV5-1 and TRBJ2-1; weak D call: TRBD1 (5 bases). CDR1 SGHRS and CDR2 YFSETQ come from the germline V gene. There are 16 residues in the CDR3. Trimming removed 4 bases at V and 2 bases at J, with 16 bases between. CDR3 in amino acids: CASSQKGRTAYNEQFF. The CDR3 region has the DNA TGCGCCAGCAGCCAAAAGGGGCGAACAGCCTACAATGAGCAGTTCTTC.

V gene TRBV20-1 combines with J gene TRBJ2-1; D possibly corresponds to TRBD2 (5 bases). Germline V CDR1 and CDR2: DFQATT, SNEGSKA (reference sequence). Trimming left V 6 bases short and J 5 bases short, with 14 bases between. CDR3 length: 13 amino acids. The CDR3 reads CSASTAGDNEQFF. As DNA, the CDR3 is TGCAGTGCATCGACTGCCGGGGACAATGAGCAGTTCTTC.

This chain uses TRBV6-5 with TRBJ2-3; D is unresolved. This CDR3 region has 14 residues. Trimming removed 0 bases at V and 4 bases at J, with 8 bases between. The V gene's germline CDR1 is MNHEY and CDR2 SVGAGI. The CDR3 region is CASSYSHLADTQYF. The CDR3 DNA reads as TGTGCCAGCAGTTACTCCCACCTTGCAGATACGCAGTATTTT.

V usage is TRBV6-5 and J usage is TRBJ1-4; the D gene is possibly TRBD1 (5 bases). The CDR3 runs to 13 residues. The V end lost 10 bases, the J end lost 5 bases, and 14 bases lay between the germline ends. In germline, CDR1 is MNHEY, CDR2 SVGAGI. For the CDR3, the DNA is TGTGCCACCCACGGGACGGCAAATGAAAAACTGTTTTTT. This sequence encodes CATHGTANEKLFF.

The CDR3 reads CASSEVMAEKLFF. CDR3 DNA sequence: TGTGCCAGCAGTGAAGTCATGGCGGAAAAACTGTTTTTT. V and J are TRBV2 and TRBJ1-4; no clear D gene. The ends were cut back, 1 base at V and 8 bases at J, with 8 bases in the middle. This CDR3 has 13 residues. The germline V gene has CDR1 SNHLY and CDR2 FYNNEI.

Here the CDR3 reads CASSLPRNEQFF. The CDR3, as DNA: TGTGCCAGCAGTTTGCCCCGGAATGAGCAGTTCTTC. The chain is built from TRBV28 and TRBJ2-1; no reliable D call. The CDR3 is 12 amino acids. V shed 3 bases and J shed 7 bases, with 7 bases lying between them. CDR1 and CDR2 from the germline V gene are MDHEN and SYDVKM.

This chain uses TRBV20-1 with TRBJ2-7; D gene unclear. Trimming cost V 5 bases and J 1 base, with 9 bases left between them. The CDR3 is 12 residues long. Germline V CDR1 and CDR2: DFQATT, SNEGSKA (reference sequence). Here the CDR3 reads CSAWWGSYEQYF. The CDR3 region has the DNA TGCAGTGCTTGGTGGGGATCCTACGAGCAGTACTTC.

V is TRBV29-1 and J is TRBJ2-1, with TRBD2 matching over 7 bases. V was clipped by 6 bases and J by 0 bases; unmatched bases: 5. This CDR3 contains 14 residues. Germline loops: CDR1 SQVTM, CDR2 ANQGSEA. DNA of the CDR3: TGCAGCGTGGGGACTACGAGCTCCTACAATGAGCAGTTCTTC. Protein: CSVGTTSSYNEQFF.

The chain is built from TRBV3-1 and TRBJ1-6; D may be TRBD1 (6 bases). V dropped 4 bases and J dropped 5 bases, with 9 bases sitting between them. The CDR3 is made up of 14 amino acids. Germline V CDR1 and CDR2: LGHDT, YNNKEL (reference sequence). The CDR3 DNA sequence: TGTGCCAGCAGCCTGGGACATGATAATTCACCCCTCCACTTT. Amino acids: CASSLGHDNSPLHF. Together with reference TRBV3-1 and TRBJ1-6, the CDR3 gives the full variable domain: DTAVSQTPKYLVTQMGNDKSIKCEQNLGHDTMYWYKQDSKKFLKIMFSYNNKELIINETVPNRFSPKSPDKAHLNLHINSLELGDSAVYFCASSLGHDNSPLHFGNGTRLTVT.

This clonotype was counted only a few times. V and J are TRBV5-6 and TRBJ2-3; D tentatively reads TRBD1 or TRBD2 (5 bases each). CDR3 length: 13 residues. Trimming left V 8 bases short and J 2 bases short, with 12 bases between. Germline loops: CDR1 SGHDT, CDR2 YYEEEE. The CDR3 reads CASSGTDTDTQYF. The CDR3 region has the DNA TGTGCCAGTTCCGGGACCGACACAGATACGCAGTATTTT.

To note about this clonotype: This may be a read error, as it is one base from a much larger clone. The gene calls are TRBV3-1 and TRBJ2-7, with 7 positions matching TRBD1. Germline CDR1 LGHDT, CDR2 YNNKEL (reference sequence). This CDR3 has 15 amino acids. For the CDR3, the DNA is TGTGCCCGCAGCCAAGGACAGGACTCAAGCTACGAGCAGTACTTC. Protein sequence: CARSQGQDSSYEQYF.

This clonotype has just a few counts. The CDR3: CASSYGTVNTEAFF. In nucleotides, the CDR3 is TGTGCCAGCAGTTACGGGACAGTGAACACTGAAGCTTTCTTT. The V call is TRBV6-5, the J call TRBJ1-1; TRBD1 matches at 7 bases. This CDR3 spans 14 amino acids. The ends lost 2 bases at V and 0 bases at J; junction bases unmatched: 0. Germline CDR1 reads MNHEY; CDR2 reads SVGAGI.

This clonotype was found once. The V and J genes are TRBV20-1 and TRBJ2-7; no clear D. Trimming removed 6 bases from V and 3 bases from J, with 18 bases in between. Germline assignment: CDR1 DFQATT and CDR2 SNEGSKA (reference sequence). This CDR3 is 14 amino acids long. As DNA, the CDR3 is TGCAGTGCCCGCCCTGGGTCCAGGAGCTACGAGCAGTACTTC. Translating it yields CSARPGSRSYEQYF.

This clonotype was seen only a few times. This chain links TRBV5-1 with TRBJ2-3; TRBD2 agrees at 12 bases. CDR1 SGHRS and CDR2 YFSETQ come from the germline V gene. The CDR3 runs to 17 residues. Germline trimming cut 2 bases from V and 0 bases from J; bases unmatched to any gene: 4. Here the CDR3 DNA reads TGCGCCAGCAGCTTAAGACTAGCGGGGGATAGCACAGATACGCAGTATTTT. It specifies CASSLRLAGDSTDTQYF.

V usage is TRBV7-2 and J usage is TRBJ2-5; TRBD2 matches at 12 bases. The J call may not be correct, given that the DNA end is closer to TRBJ2-7. This CDR3 comprises 18 residues. The germline V gene has CDR1 SGHTA and CDR2 FQGNSA. The CDR3 nucleotides are TGTGCCAGCAGCTTAGGACGGACTAGCGGGGCCGTTACCTACGAGCAGTACTTC. Translating it yields CASSLGRTSGAVTYEQYF.